This T cell receptor (beta chain) was captured by sequencing in a study of T-cell memory formation after mild COVID-19. Background on the study: Largely donor-specific TCR clusters were found. Study results and limitations: That cross-reactive memory joined was suggested by some responding clones appearing in pre-infection memory. Clones that got smaller from day 15 to 85 had even CD4/CD8, while clones growing later tipped toward CD4+. Among contracting clones, CD4+ were mainly CM/EM and CD8+ enriched in EMRA.

TCRdb fed the 5' RACE reads into MiXCR, producing one record per CDR3 protein. The sample holds a few hundred thousand distinct CDR3 sequences, around 27% seen once. CDR1 is MNHEY and CDR2 is SVGAGI in the germline V gene. The CDR3 runs 13 residues. This clonotype was seen a handful of times. Its target is not known. This chain connects TRBV6-5 to TRBJ1-2, with D perhaps matching TRBD1 (5 bases). The receptor was isolated from an adult woman who had mild COVID-19 (a few samples of this study predate the infection). Cell type and time point are not known. The sample comprised PBMCs or a T cell subset sorted from them (not recorded which). The CDR3 DNA reads TGTGGAACCGGAGAGGGGCGATGGTATGGCTACACCTTC. This encodes CGTGEGRWYGYTF.